The 16 T cell receptor beta chains below were found in one sample sequenced in a study of identical twins. One entry per CDR3 protein results from TCRdb running MiXCR on the 5' RACE reads. The data contain about 340,000 distinct CDR3 sequences, around an eighth of them singletons. The data also belong to a second study, concerning yellow fever vaccine responses in identical twins.

Specimen: CD8+ T cells sorted from blood. The receptors come from a woman in her late teens or twenties in good health.

This clonotype has more than one count but fewer than ten. The chain couples TRBV2 to TRBJ1-5; a possible D gene is TRBD1 (5 bases). This CDR3 has 18 amino acids. Trimming left V 2 bases short and J 3 bases short, with 20 bases between. Germline CDR1 reads SNHLY; CDR2 reads FYNNEI. In DNA form, the CDR3 reads TGTGCCAGCAGTGAAAAGGGGCTGGGTATCGTCCTCAATCAGCCCCAGCATTTT. Translated: CASSEKGLGIVLNQPQHF.

This clonotype was counted many times. CDR3 sequence reads: CASGLGHKDTQYF. DNA for the CDR3: TGTGCCAGCGGGCTCGGGCATAAGGATACGCAGTATTTT. The rearrangement joins TRBV27 to TRBJ2-3; D gene uncertain. The CDR3 is 13 amino acids. The germline gives CDR1 MNHEY, CDR2 SMNVEV (reference sequence). Trimming stripped 8 bases from V and 6 bases from J, with 15 bases between.

V and J are TRBV5-5 and TRBJ2-3; maybe TRBD1 (5 bases). The CDR3 consists of 16 residues. CDR1 is SGHKS, CDR2 YYEKEE, per germline (reference sequence). The ends were cut back, 0 bases at V and 2 bases at J, with 13 bases in the middle. The CDR3, as DNA: TGTGCCAGCAGCTTGGAGTTGAGCAGGGACACAGATACGCAGTATTTT. Its protein product is CASSLELSRDTDTQYF.

This clonotype was counted a few times. The chain couples TRBV10-3 to TRBJ2-1; TRBD2 aligns across 14 bases. The CDR3 is made up of 18 amino acids. V lost 3 bases, J lost 8 bases, and 12 bases stayed unmatched. Germline CDR1 ENHRY, CDR2 SYGVKD. CDR3 protein: CAISDPRTSGRNGDEQFF. As DNA, the CDR3 is TGTGCCATCAGTGACCCCCGGACTAGCGGGAGGAACGGCGATGAGCAGTTCTTC.

This chain links TRBV6-5 with TRBJ2-3; 14 bases map to TRBD2. This CDR3 has 18 residues. J lost 4 bases, V lost 0 bases, and 6 bases had no gene match. Germline loops: CDR1 MNHEY, CDR2 SVGAGI. The CDR3 spells CASSYSRLAGGRSDTQYF. The CDR3 region has the DNA TGTGCCAGCAGTTACTCCAGACTAGCGGGGGGGCGGTCAGATACGCAGTATTTT.

This clonotype occurred a few times. The chain is built from TRBV4-1 and TRBJ2-1; TRBD1 agrees at 9 bases. V shed 3 bases and J 4 bases; nucleotides not matched to a gene: 10. The germline CDR1 and CDR2 sequences are MGHRA and YSYEKL. CDR3 size: 17 residues. CDR3 nucleotides: TGCGCCAGCAGCCAGGCGACCTGGGACAGGGTTTACAATGAGCAGTTCTTC. This encodes CASSQATWDRVYNEQFF.

This clonotype was seen only a few times. V and J are TRBV6-5 and TRBJ2-3, with 7 bases aligning to TRBD2. With V trimmed by 0 bases and J by 6 bases, 12 bases remained unmatched. Germline-derived CDR1 and CDR2 are MNHEY and SVGAGI. This CDR3 region has 17 residues. The CDR3 nucleotides are TGTGCCAGCAGTTACTCGGGCGGGACTATGAGGCCGGATACGCAGTATTTT. Translated, it gives CASSYSGGTMRPDTQYF.

This clonotype was recorded a few times. Here the CDR3 DNA reads TGCGCCAGCAGCTACACGGGCGGGGAGCTGTTTTTT. It yields the protein CASSYTGGELFF. This chain connects TRBV4-1 to TRBJ2-2; the D is unclear. This CDR3 comprises 12 residues. CDR1 is MGHRA and CDR2 is YSYEKL in the germline V gene. The V gene lost 5 bases and the J gene lost 7 bases, with 8 bases spanning the gap.

The V gene is TRBV3-1, the J gene TRBJ2-7; a weak D match, TRBD2 (6 bases). CDR1 and CDR2 from the germline V gene are LGHDT and YNNKEL (reference sequence). The CDR3 runs to 15 residues. V was cut by 4 bases and J by 5 bases, with 18 bases left in between. The DNA of the CDR3 is TGTGCCAGCAGCCGGGGGACTTCGGGGTTCGACGAGCAGTACTTC. It codes for CASSRGTSGFDEQYF.

The rearrangement joins TRBV6-2 or TRBV6-3 to TRBJ2-3; 10 bases are shared with TRBD2. The trim removed 0 bases at V and 3 bases at J, leaving 3 bases unmatched. The CDR3 consists of 16 residues. Per germline, CDR1 MNHEY and CDR2 SVGEGT. CDR3 sequence: CASSYSSGGGTDTQYF. The DNA of the CDR3 is TGTGCCAGCAGTTACTCCAGCGGGGGGGGGACAGATACGCAGTATTTT.

The chain carries TRBV7-8 and TRBJ2-1; perhaps TRBD2 as D (6 bases). Germline CDR1 is SGHVS and CDR2 is FQNEAQ. CDR3 size: 15 residues. Trimming took 8 bases from V and 6 from J, leaving 20 bases between them. The CDR3 bases are TGTGCCAGCCTCAGCGGACCCACAGCGGGCAATGAGCAGTTCTTC. This sequence encodes CASLSGPTAGNEQFF.

The genes are TRBV6-5 and TRBJ2-5; D uncertain. V was pared by 0 bases and J by 2 bases, with 7 bases between. Looked up from germline, CDR1 is MNHEY and CDR2 is SVGAGI. The CDR3 contains 14 residues. The CDR3: CASSYSIQQETQYF. In nucleotides, the CDR3 is TGTGCCAGCAGTTACTCGATCCAACAAGAGACCCAGTACTTC.

This clonotype was observed at least ten times. The chain links TRBV20-1 to TRBJ2-7; 10 nucleotides match TRBD2. The CDR3 contains 14 residues. V lost 5 bases, J lost 5 bases, and 9 bases stayed unmatched. From germline, CDR1 is DFQATT and CDR2 SNEGSKA (reference sequence). CDR3 sequence (DNA): TGCAGTGCTGTCGGACTAGCGGTCACCCACGAGCAGTACTTC. This codes for CSAVGLAVTHEQYF.

This clonotype was picked up a small number of times. The CDR3 DNA sequence: TGTGCCAGCAGCGTAGGCAGCGCCACAGATACGCAGTATTTT. This gives the protein CASSVGSATDTQYF. J is TRBJ2-3 and V is TRBV9; D is undetermined. There are 14 residues in the CDR3. V lost 0 bases and J lost 2, with 7 bases in between. The V gene's germline CDR1 is SGDLS and CDR2 YYNGEE. Based on the CDR3 plus reference TRBV9 and TRBJ2-3, the full variable domain is DSGVTQTPKHLITATGQRVTLRCSPRSGDLSVYWYQQSLDQGLQFLIQYYNGEERAKGNILERFSAQQFPDLHSELNLSSLELGDSALYFCASSVGSATDTQYFGPGTRLTVL.

This clonotype was observed a few times. The chain recombines TRBV6-1 with TRBJ1-6; 9 bases match TRBD1. The CDR3 is 14 amino acids. V lost 6 bases, J lost 9 bases, and 6 bases stayed unmatched. Germline values: CDR1 MNHNS, CDR2 SASEGT. The CDR3 DNA reads TGTGCCAGCAGCTTCGGGACAGGGCCTTCACCCCTCCACTTT. Amino acids: CASSFGTGPSPLHF.

This clonotype was counted only a few times. V usage is TRBV6-1 and J usage is TRBJ1-2, with D maybe TRBD1 (5 bases). The CDR3 runs to 15 residues. Germline V lookup: CDR1 MNHNS, CDR2 SASEGT. Trimming left V 6 bases short and J 2 bases short, with 16 bases between. The chain's CDR3 is CASRGWDGKNYGYTF. Written as DNA, the CDR3 is TGTGCCAGCAGAGGGTGGGACGGAAAAAACTATGGCTACACCTTC.